The 6 T cell receptor beta chains presented below share a single source sample, sequenced in a study of blood T cell repertoires in COVID-19. TCRdb's table, derived via immunoSEQ multiplex PCR, lists solely in-frame clones and lacks some. The sample contains 110,000 or so clones, roughly 85% of which appear only once. Specimen: peripheral blood. The receptors shown here come from a woman in her sixties with COVID-19, enrolled during active disease.

The sample holds a few counts of this clone. This rearrangement joins TRBV4-2 to TRBJ2-3; possibly TRBD1 for D (5 bases). V was trimmed by 3 bases and J by 3 bases, leaving 10 bases between them. The CDR3 runs 14 residues. Germline CDR1 reads LGHNA; CDR2 reads YNFKEQ. CDR3: CASSQPGKTDTQYF. The CDR3 bases are TGTGCCAGCAGCCAGCCAGGGAAGACAGATACGCAGTATTTT.

V usage is TRBV6-4 and J usage is TRBJ2-3; maybe TRBD1 (5 bases). In germline, CDR1 is MRHNA, CDR2 SNTAGT. Trimming removed 3 bases from V and 3 bases from J, with 10 bases in between. This CDR3 contains 14 residues. CDR3 residues: CASSEVGQTDTQYF. The DNA for the CDR3 is TGTGCCAGCAGTGAGGTGGGGCAGACAGATACGCAGTATTTT.

The V and J genes are TRBV23-1 and TRBJ2-2; 7 bases line up with TRBD1. TRBV23-1 is sorted into the ORF group, with uncertain function. The ends lost 6 bases at V and 6 bases at J; junction bases unmatched: 16. This CDR3 comprises 17 residues. CDR3: CASSPFIRDSCPGELFF. Here the CDR3 DNA reads TGCGCCAGCAGCCCTTTTATCCGGGACAGTTGCCCCGGGGAGCTGTTTTTT.

This clone was found once. V usage is TRBV4-2 and J usage is TRBJ1-5; 11 bases fit TRBD1. Looked up from germline, CDR1 is LGHNA and CDR2 is YNFKEQ. V shed 2 bases and J 5 bases; nucleotides not matched to a gene: 5. CDR3 length: 16 residues. For the CDR3, the DNA is TGTGCCAGCAGCCAAACCTGGACAGGGGGCGATCAGCCCCAGCATTTT. This sequence encodes CASSQTWTGGDQPQHF.

The CDR3 loop reads CASSQVSTEAGNYGYTF. The CDR3 bases are TGCGCCAGCAGCCAAGTATCAACTGAAGCAGGGAACTATGGCTACACCTTC. The J gene is TRBJ1-2, the V gene TRBV4-3; D might be TRBD1 (5 bases). Trimming pared 1 base from V and 2 bases from J, leaving 17 bases between. CDR3 size: 17 residues. The V gene's germline CDR1 is LGHNA and CDR2 YSLEER.

The chain uses TRBV18 and TRBJ1-2; TRBD1 is a possible D gene (6 bases). The germline V gene encodes CDR1 KGHSH and CDR2 LQKENI. V lost 3 bases to trimming and J lost 0 bases, with 17 bases between them. CDR3 length: 17 residues. CDR3 protein: CASSPRRQDASNYGYTF. DNA of the CDR3: TGTGCCAGCTCACCGAGGAGACAGGATGCCTCTAACTATGGCTACACCTTC.